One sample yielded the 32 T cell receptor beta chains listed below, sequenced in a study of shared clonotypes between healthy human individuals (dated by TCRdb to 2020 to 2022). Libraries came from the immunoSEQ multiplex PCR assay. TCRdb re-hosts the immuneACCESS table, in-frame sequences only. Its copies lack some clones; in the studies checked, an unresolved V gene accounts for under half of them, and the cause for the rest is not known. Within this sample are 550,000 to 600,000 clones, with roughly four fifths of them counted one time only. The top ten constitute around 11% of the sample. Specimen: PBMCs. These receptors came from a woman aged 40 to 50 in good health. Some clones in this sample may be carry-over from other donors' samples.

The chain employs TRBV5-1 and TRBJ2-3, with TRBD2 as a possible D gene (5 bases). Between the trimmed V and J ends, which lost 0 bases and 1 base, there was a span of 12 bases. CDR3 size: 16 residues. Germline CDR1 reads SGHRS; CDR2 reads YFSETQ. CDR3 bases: TGCGCCAGCAGCTTGGACGGTGGGAGTCGCACAGATACGCAGTATTTT. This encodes CASSLDGGSRTDTQYF.

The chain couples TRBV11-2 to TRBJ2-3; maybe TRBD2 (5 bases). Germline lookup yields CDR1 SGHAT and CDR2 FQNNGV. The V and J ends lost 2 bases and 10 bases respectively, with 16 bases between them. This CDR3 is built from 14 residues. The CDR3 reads CASSLPPEAGAQYF. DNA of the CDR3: TGTGCCAGCAGCTTACCTCCGGAGGCGGGTGCGCAGTATTTT.

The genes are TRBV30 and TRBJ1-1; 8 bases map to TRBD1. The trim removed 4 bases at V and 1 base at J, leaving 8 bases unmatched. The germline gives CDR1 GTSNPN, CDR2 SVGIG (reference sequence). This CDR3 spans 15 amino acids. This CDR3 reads CAWNMPDRGNTEAFF. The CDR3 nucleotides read TGTGCCTGGAATATGCCCGACAGGGGGAACACTGAAGCTTTCTTT.

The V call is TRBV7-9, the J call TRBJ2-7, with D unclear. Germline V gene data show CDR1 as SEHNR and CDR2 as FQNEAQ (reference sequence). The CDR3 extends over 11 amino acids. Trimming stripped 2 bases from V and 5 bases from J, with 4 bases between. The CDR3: CASSLYNEQYF. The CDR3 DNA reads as TGTGCCAGCAGCTTATACAACGAGCAGTACTTC.

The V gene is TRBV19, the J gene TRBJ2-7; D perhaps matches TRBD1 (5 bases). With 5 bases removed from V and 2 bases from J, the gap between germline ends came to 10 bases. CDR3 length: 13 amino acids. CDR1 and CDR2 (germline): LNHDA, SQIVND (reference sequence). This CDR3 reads CASSFTGPYEQYF. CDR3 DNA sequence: TGTGCCAGTAGTTTCACAGGACCCTACGAGCAGTACTTC.

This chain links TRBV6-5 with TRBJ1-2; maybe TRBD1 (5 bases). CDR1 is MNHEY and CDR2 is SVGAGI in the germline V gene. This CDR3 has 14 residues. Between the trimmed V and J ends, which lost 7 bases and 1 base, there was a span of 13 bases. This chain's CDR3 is CASKRDAVNYGYTF. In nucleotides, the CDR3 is TGTGCCAGCAAGAGGGACGCAGTTAACTATGGCTACACCTTC.

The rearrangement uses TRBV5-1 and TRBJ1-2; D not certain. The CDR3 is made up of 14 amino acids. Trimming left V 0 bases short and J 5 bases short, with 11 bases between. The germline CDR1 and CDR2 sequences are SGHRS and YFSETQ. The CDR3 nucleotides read TGCGCCAGCAGCTTGGCACCTCAGGAGTATGGCTACACCTTC. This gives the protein CASSLAPQEYGYTF.

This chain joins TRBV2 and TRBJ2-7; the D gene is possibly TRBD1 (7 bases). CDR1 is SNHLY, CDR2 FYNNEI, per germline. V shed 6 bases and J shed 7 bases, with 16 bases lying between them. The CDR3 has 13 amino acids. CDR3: CASRGGQSLEQYF. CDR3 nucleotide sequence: TGTGCCAGCAGGGGGGGACAGTCTTTGGAGCAGTACTTC.

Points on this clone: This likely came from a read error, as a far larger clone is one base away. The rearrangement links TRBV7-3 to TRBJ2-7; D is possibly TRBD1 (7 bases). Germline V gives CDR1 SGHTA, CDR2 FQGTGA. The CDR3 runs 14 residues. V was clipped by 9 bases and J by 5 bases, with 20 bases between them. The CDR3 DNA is TGTGCCAGTAGCCAGGGGGGCCCCCGAGACGAGCAGTACTTC. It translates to CASSQGGPRDEQYF.

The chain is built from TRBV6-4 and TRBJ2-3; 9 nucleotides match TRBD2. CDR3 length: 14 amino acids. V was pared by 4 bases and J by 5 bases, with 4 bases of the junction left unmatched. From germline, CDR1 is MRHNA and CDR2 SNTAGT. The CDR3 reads CASSVAGEEDTQYF. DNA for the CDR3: TGTGCCAGCAGTGTAGCGGGAGAGGAAGATACGCAGTATTTT.

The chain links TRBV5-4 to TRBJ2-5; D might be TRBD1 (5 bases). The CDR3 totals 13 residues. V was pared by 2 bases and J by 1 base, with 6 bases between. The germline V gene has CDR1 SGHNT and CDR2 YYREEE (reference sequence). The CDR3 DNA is TGTGCCAGCAGCTTCAGGGCCCAAGAGACCCAGTACTTC. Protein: CASSFRAQETQYF.

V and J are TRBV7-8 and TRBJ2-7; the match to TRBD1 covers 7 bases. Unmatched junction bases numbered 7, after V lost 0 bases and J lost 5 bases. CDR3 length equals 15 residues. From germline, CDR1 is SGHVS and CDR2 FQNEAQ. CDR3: CASSLAHDRVHEQYF. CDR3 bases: TGTGCCAGCAGCTTAGCGCACGACAGGGTCCACGAGCAGTACTTC.

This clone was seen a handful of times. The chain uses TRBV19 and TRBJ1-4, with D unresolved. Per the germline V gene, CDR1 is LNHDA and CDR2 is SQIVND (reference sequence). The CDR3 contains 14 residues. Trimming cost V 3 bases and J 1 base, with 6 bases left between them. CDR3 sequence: CASSISVTNEKLFF. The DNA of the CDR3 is TGTGCCAGTAGTATCAGTGTAACTAATGAAAAACTGTTTTTT.

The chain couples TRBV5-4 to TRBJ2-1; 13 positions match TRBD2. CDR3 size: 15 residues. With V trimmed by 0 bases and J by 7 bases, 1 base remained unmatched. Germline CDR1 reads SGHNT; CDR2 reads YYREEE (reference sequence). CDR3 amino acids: CASSLGLAGGNEQFF. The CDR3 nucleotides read TGTGCCAGCAGCTTGGGACTAGCGGGAGGTAATGAGCAGTTCTTC. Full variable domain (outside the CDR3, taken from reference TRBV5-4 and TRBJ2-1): ETGVTQSPTHLIKTRGQQVTLRCSSQSGHNTVSWYQQALGQGPQFIFQYYREEENGRGNFPPRFSGLQFPNYSSELNVNALELDDSALYLCASSLGLAGGNEQFFGPGTRLTVL.

DNA for the CDR3: TGTGCCAGCAGTTTATCGGTGGGGTTTGTCGGGGAGCTGTTTTTT. This encodes CASSLSVGFVGELFF. The chain links TRBV27 to TRBJ2-2; D is unresolved. The CDR3 extends over 15 amino acids. V lost 0 bases and J 7 bases, leaving 12 bases between the germline ends. The V gene's germline CDR1 is MNHEY and CDR2 SMNVEV (reference sequence).

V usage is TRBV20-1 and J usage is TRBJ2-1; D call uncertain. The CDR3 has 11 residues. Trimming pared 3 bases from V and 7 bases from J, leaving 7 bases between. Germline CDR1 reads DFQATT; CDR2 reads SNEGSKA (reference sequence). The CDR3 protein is CSASFRNEQFF. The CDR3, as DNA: TGCAGTGCTAGTTTCCGAAATGAGCAGTTCTTC.

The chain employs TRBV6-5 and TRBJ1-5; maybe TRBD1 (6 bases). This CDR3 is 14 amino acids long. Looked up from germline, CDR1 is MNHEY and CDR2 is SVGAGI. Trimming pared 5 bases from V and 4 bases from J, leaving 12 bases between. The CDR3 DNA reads TGTGCCAGCAGTGATCTCAGGGGAAATCAGCCCCAGCATTTT. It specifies CASSDLRGNQPQHF.

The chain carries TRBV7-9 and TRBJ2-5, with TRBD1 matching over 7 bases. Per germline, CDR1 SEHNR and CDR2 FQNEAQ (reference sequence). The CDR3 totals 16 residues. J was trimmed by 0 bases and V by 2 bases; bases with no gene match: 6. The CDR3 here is CASSLTTGTDQETQYF. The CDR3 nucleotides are TGTGCCAGCAGCTTAACCACCGGGACAGACCAAGAGACCCAGTACTTC.

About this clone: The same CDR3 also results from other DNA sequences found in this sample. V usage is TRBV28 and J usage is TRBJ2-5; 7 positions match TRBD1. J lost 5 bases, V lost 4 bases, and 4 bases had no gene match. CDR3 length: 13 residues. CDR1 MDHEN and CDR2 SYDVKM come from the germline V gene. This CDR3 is CASSYTGVETQYF. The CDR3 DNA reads TGTGCCAGCAGTTATACAGGGGTGGAGACCCAGTACTTC.

The CDR3 reads CASSPPSPTDTQYF. CDR3 bases: TGTGCCAGCAGCCCTCCGTCCCCCACAGATACGCAGTATTTT. The chain employs TRBV7-9 and TRBJ2-3; D is unresolved. Germline assignment: CDR1 SEHNR and CDR2 FQNEAQ (reference sequence). The CDR3 loop spans 14 amino acids. The V end was cut by 5 bases, the J end by 2 bases, with 11 bases between.

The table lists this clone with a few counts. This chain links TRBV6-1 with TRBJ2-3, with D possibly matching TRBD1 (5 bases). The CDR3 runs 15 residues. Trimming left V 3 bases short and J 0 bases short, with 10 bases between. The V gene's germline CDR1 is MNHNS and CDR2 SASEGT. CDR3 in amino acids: CASSEQGFSTDTQYF. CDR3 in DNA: TGTGCCAGCAGTGAGCAGGGCTTCAGCACAGATACGCAGTATTTT.

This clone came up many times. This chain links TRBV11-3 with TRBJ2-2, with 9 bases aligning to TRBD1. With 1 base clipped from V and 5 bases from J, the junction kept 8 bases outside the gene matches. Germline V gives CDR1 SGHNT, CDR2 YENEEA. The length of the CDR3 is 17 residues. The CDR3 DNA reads TGTGCCAGCAGCTTAGTCACAGGGGGCGCAGGTACCGGGGAGCTGTTTTTT. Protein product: CASSLVTGGAGTGELFF.

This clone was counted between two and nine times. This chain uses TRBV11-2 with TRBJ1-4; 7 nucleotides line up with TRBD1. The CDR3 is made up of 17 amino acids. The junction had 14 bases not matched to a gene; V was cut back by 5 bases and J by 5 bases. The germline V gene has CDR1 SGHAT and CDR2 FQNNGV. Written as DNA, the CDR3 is TGTGCCAGCAGCCATCGAGGGGGCTACGGGGGAAATGAAAAACTGTTTTTT. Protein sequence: CASSHRGGYGGNEKLFF.

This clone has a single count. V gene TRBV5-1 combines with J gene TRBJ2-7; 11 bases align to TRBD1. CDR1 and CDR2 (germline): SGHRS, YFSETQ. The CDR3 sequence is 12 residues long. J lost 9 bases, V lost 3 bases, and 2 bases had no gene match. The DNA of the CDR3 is TGCGCCAGCAGCTCCGGGACAGGGGGGCAGTACTTC. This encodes CASSSGTGGQYF.

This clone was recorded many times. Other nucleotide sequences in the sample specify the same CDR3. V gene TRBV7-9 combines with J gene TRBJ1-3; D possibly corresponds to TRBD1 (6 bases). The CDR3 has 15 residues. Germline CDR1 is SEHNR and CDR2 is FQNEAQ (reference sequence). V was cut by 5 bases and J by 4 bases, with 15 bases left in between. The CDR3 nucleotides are TGTGCCAGCAGCCAACGAACAGGGTCAGGAAACACCATATATTTT. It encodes CASSQRTGSGNTIYF.

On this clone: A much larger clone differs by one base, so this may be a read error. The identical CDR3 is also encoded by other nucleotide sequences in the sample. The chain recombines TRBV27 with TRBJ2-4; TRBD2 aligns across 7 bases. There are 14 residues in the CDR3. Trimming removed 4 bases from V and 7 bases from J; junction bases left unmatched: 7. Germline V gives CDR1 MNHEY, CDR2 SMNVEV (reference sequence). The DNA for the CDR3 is TGTGCCAGCAGTTCCCGGGACGGGGGGAACATTCAGTACTTC. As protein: CASSSRDGGNIQYF.

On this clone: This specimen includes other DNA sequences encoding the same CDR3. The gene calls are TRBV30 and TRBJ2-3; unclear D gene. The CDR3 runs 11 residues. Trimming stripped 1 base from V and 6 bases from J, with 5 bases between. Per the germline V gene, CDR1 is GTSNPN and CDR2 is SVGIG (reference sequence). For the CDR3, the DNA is TGTGCCTGGAGTGCGGCGGATACGCAGTATTTT. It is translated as CAWSAADTQYF.

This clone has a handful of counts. CDR3 sequence reads: CSVLKTGRSSTEAFF. For the CDR3, the DNA is TGCAGCGTTCTCAAAACAGGGAGGTCTTCGACTGAAGCTTTCTTT. The chain combines TRBV29-1 with TRBJ1-1; the D gene is possibly TRBD1 (6 bases). V was pared by 5 bases and J by 5 bases, with 21 bases between. CDR1 and CDR2 (germline): SQVTM, ANQGSEA. CDR3 size: 15 residues.

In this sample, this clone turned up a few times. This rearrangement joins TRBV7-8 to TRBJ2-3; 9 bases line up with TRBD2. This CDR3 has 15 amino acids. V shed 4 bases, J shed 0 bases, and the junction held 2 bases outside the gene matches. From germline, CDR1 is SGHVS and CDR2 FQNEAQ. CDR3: CASSWSGRSTDTQYF. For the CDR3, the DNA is TGTGCCAGCAGCTGGAGCGGGAGGAGCACAGATACGCAGTATTTT.

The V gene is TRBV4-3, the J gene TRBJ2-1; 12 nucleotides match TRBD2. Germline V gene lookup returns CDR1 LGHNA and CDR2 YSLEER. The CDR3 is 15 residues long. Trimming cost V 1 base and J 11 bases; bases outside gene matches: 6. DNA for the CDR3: TGCGCCAGCAGCCAAGCAGACACTAGCGGGAGGAAGCAGTTCTTC. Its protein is CASSQADTSGRKQFF.

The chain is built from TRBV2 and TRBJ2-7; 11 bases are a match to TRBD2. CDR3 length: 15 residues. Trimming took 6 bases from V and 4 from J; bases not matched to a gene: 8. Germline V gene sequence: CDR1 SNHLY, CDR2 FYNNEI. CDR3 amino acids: CASRAGTSGTYEQYF. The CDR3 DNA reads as TGTGCCAGCAGAGCCGGGACTAGCGGTACTTACGAGCAGTACTTC.

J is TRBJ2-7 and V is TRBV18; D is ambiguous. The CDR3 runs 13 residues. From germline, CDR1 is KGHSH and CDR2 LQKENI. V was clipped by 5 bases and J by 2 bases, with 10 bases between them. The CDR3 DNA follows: TGTGCCAGCTCAACCCGGACCGCCTACGAGCAGTACTTC. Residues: CASSTRTAYEQYF.